A selection of T cell receptor beta chains follows, all from one sample in a study of resident and recirculating memory T cells in vitiligo. Assay used: immunoSEQ multiplex PCR; TCRdb lists only in-frame clones, some missing. The sample lists 40,000 to 45,000 clones; around nine tenths were seen once. The sequencing input was blood. These receptor sequences come from a male donor with vitiligo. The CDR3 runs from the conserved cysteine through the conserved F or W. Fields, in order: CDR3 length, J gene, V gene, clone size, D gene, CDR3 protein, CDR3 DNA. D genes are given only for firm matches. Clone size appears in some rows only: once, few, many, or a class for an expanded clone.

>16|TRBJ1-2|TRBV9|-|TRBD1
CASSVTPDRALDGYTF
TGTGCCAGCAGCGTAACCCCTGACAGGGCCCTGGATGGCTACACCTTC
>16|TRBJ2-7|TRBV6-6|-|TRBD1
CASRSIRQGDPYEQYF
TGTGCCAGCAGATCCATTAGACAGGGAGACCCCTACGAGCAGTACTTC
>13|TRBJ2-7|TRBV11-2|-|-
CASSPGVSYEQYF
TGTGCCAGCAGCCCCGGGGTTAGTTACGAGCAGTACTTC
>15|TRBJ2-7|TRBV4-3|-|TRBD1
CASSQAGTGFYEQYF
TGCGCCAGCAGCCAGGCCGGGACAGGGTTTTACGAGCAGTACTTC
>16|TRBJ2-3|TRBV5-1|-|TRBD2
CASSWGLAGSPDTQYF
TGCGCCAGCAGCTGGGGACTAGCGGGGAGCCCAGATACGCAGTATTTT
>17|TRBJ2-1|TRBV4-2|-|-
CASSHFLRGSSYNEQFF
TGTGCCAGCAGCCATTTTCTACGGGGGAGCTCCTACAATGAGCAGTTCTTC
>15|TRBJ1-4|TRBV7-2|-|TRBD1
CASSLGTGGGEKLFF
TGTGCCAGCAGCTTAGGGACAGGGGGAGGTGAAAAACTGTTTTTT
>15|TRBJ2-7|TRBV28|once|-
CASTLQSGFSYEQYF
TGTGCCAGCACCCTTCAGTCAGGGTTCTCCTACGAGCAGTACTTC
>16|TRBJ2-1|TRBV19|-|TRBD2
CASSRASGVRGNEQFF
TGTGCCAGTAGCCGGGCTAGCGGGGTCCGTGGGAATGAGCAGTTCTTC
>15|TRBJ2-1|TRBV7-3|-|-
CASSRRQGTVNEQFF
TGTGCCAGCAGCCGACGGCAGGGGACCGTCAATGAGCAGTTCTTC
>15|TRBJ2-1|TRBV6-6|-|TRBD2
CAIQAASGDYNEQFF
TGTGCCATCCAGGCAGCCAGCGGGGACTACAATGAGCAGTTCTTC
>14|TRBJ1-2|TRBV12-5|-|-
CASGILIGGHGYTF
TGTGCTAGTGGCATCCTTATCGGGGGGCATGGCTACACCTTC
>15|TRBJ2-5|TRBV9|-|-
CASSVAGSPQETQYF
TGTGCCAGCAGCGTAGCTGGCTCCCCCCAAGAGACCCAGTACTTC
>17|TRBJ2-2|TRBV30|-|TRBD2
CAWSVRTSGGTTGELFF
TGTGCCTGGAGTGTCCGGACTAGCGGGGGGACCACCGGGGAGCTGTTTTTT
>19|TRBJ2-5|TRBV4-2|-|TRBD2
CASSQYPVASGGRGETQYF
TGTGCCAGCAGCCAGTACCCCGTGGCTAGCGGGGGGCGGGGGGAGACCCAGTACTTC
>13|TRBJ2-7|TRBV27|-|-
CASSLTQGGEQYF
TGTGCCAGCAGTCTCACACAGGGTGGCGAGCAGTACTTC
>12|TRBJ2-1|TRBV11-3|-|-
CASSLNSNEQFF
TGTGCCAGCAGCTTAAACAGCAATGAGCAGTTCTTC
>15|TRBJ2-7|TRBV4-1|-|TRBD2
CASSQVGTSLYEQYF
TGCGCCAGCAGCCAAGTTGGGACTAGCTTATACGAGCAGTACTTC
>19|TRBJ2-2|TRBV7-2|-|-
CASSISLGARGLNTGELFF
TGTGCCAGCAGCATTAGCTTAGGAGCGCGGGGGCTGAACACCGGGGAGCTGTTTTTT
>16|TRBJ2-3|TRBV4-3|once|TRBD2
CASSQGPSHGGGSQYF
TGCGCCAGCAGCCAAGGGCCCTCCCACGGGGGGGGGTCGCAGTATTTT
>13|TRBJ1-2|TRBV27|-|-
CASSSADRLGYTF
TGTGCCAGCAGTTCCGCGGATCGTCTAGGCTACACCTTC
>15|TRBJ1-3|TRBV7-9|-|-
CASSHRGGSGNTIYF
TGTGCCAGCAGCCATCGGGGAGGCTCTGGAAACACCATATATTTT